The 24 T cell receptor beta chains reported below all come from one sample, sequenced in a study of T-cell memory formation after mild COVID-19. MiXCR, run by TCRdb on the 5' RACE reads, gives a single entry per CDR3 protein. The sample lists 150,000 to 200,000 distinct CDR3 sequences, about 14% occurring once. The specimen was PBMCs or a T cell subset sorted from them (not recorded which). These receptors were collected from an adult woman who had mild COVID-19 (a few samples of this study predate the infection). Cell type and time point are not known.

V and J are TRBV29-1 and TRBJ2-5; unclear D gene. The germline V gene has CDR1 SQVTM and CDR2 ANQGSEA. V lost 3 bases and J 1 base, leaving 9 bases between the germline ends. This CDR3 is 13 amino acids long. The CDR3 nucleotides read TGCAGCGTTGACGCGATACCCCAAGAGACCCAGTACTTC. Translating gives CSVDAIPQETQYF.

The J gene is TRBJ1-2, the V gene TRBV3-1; TRBD1 agrees at 10 bases. CDR1 and CDR2 from the germline V gene are LGHDT and YNNKEL (reference sequence). This CDR3 has 15 residues. The J segment lost 0 bases and the V segment lost 3 bases, leaving 1 base of the junction unmatched. DNA of the CDR3: TGTGCCAGCAGCCACGGGACAGGGGCTAACTATGGCTACACCTTC. Protein: CASSHGTGANYGYTF.

In this sample, this clonotype turned up a few times. The J gene is TRBJ2-2, the V gene TRBV6-5; TRBD1 matches at 9 bases. The CDR3 extends over 17 amino acids. Germline V gene lookup returns CDR1 MNHEY and CDR2 SVGAGI. The V segment lost 2 bases and the J segment 4 bases; nucleotides outside the gene matches: 8. Here the CDR3 reads CASSYRSGTGLTGELFF. CDR3 in DNA: TGTGCCAGCAGTTACCGCTCCGGGACAGGGCTCACCGGGGAGCTGTTTTTT.

The chain combines TRBV10-3 with TRBJ2-1; D not resolved. Germline loops: CDR1 ENHRY, CDR2 SYGVKD. CDR3 length: 16 amino acids. Trimming removed 0 bases from V and 0 bases from J, with 9 bases in between. The CDR3 region is CAISESKLSSYNEQFF. Written as DNA, the CDR3 is TGTGCCATCAGTGAGTCGAAGCTCAGCTCCTACAATGAGCAGTTCTTC.

For the CDR3, the DNA is TGTGCCAGCAGCTTAGGGGCAGGGTTTGACATTCAGTACTTC. It codes for CASSLGAGFDIQYF. J is TRBJ2-4 and V is TRBV7-9, with D maybe TRBD1 (5 bases). The germline V gene has CDR1 SEHNR and CDR2 FQNEAQ (reference sequence). The CDR3 is 14 residues long. Trimming removed 1 base at V and 8 bases at J, with 12 bases between.

This clonotype was seen a few times. The J gene is TRBJ2-7, the V gene TRBV7-9; tentatively, D is TRBD1 (6 bases). Between the trimmed V and J ends, which lost 6 bases and 5 bases, there was a span of 20 bases. There are 15 residues in the CDR3. Germline V gene data show CDR1 as SEHNR and CDR2 as FQNEAQ (reference sequence). The CDR3 sequence: CASSRVAGAHDEQYF. CDR3 nucleotide sequence: TGTGCCAGCAGTCGAGTCGCAGGGGCGCATGACGAGCAGTACTTC.

This chain connects TRBV7-2 to TRBJ2-1, with D possibly TRBD2 on 5 matching bases. Germline V gives CDR1 SGHTA, CDR2 FQGNSA. The CDR3 is made up of 16 amino acids. V shed 5 bases and J shed 3 bases, with 17 bases lying between them. The CDR3 is CASSLLGVGVYNEQFF. The CDR3 region has the DNA TGTGCCAGCAGCCTTCTGGGAGTAGGAGTCTACAATGAGCAGTTCTTC.

The chain is built from TRBV15 and TRBJ1-2; maybe TRBD1 (5 bases). The length of the CDR3 is 14 residues. Per germline, CDR1 LNHNV and CDR2 YYDKDF (reference sequence). Trimming left V 0 bases short and J 8 bases short, with 13 bases between. This CDR3 is CATSRDQGLGGYTF. The CDR3 nucleotides are TGTGCCACCAGCAGAGATCAGGGCTTAGGGGGCTACACCTTC.

The chain uses TRBV30 and TRBJ2-1; no reliable D call. Germline assignment: CDR1 GTSNPN and CDR2 SVGIG (reference sequence). Trimming pared 3 bases from V and 9 bases from J, leaving 12 bases between. The CDR3 contains 12 residues. CDR3 coding DNA: TGTGCCTGGAGAAGACTTGTAAGTGAGCAGTTCTTC. As protein: CAWRRLVSEQFF.

The chain joins TRBV18 to TRBJ2-1; D remains unclear. Between the trimmed V and J ends, which lost 3 bases and 6 bases, there was a span of 3 bases. The CDR3 consists of 11 residues. Looked up from germline, CDR1 is KGHSH and CDR2 is LQKENI. This CDR3 reads CASSPANEQFF. The CDR3, as DNA: TGTGCCAGCTCACCGGCCAATGAGCAGTTCTTC.

This clonotype was counted between two and nine times. The DNA for the CDR3 is TGTGCCAGCAGCCAAGTTAGCCCCGGGACAGGATATTACGAGCAGTACTTC. It translates to CASSQVSPGTGYYEQYF. This chain links TRBV4-2 with TRBJ2-7; TRBD1 matches 8 bases. Germline values: CDR1 LGHNA, CDR2 YNFKEQ. The CDR3 totals 17 residues. V trimming: 1 base; J trimming: 4 bases; junction bases outside the gene matches: 12.

There are many counts of this clonotype. V usage is TRBV10-3 and J usage is TRBJ2-7; tentatively, D is TRBD2 (5 bases). The CDR3 is 15 residues long. Trimming took off 3 bases at V and 3 bases at J, with 15 bases between the two ends. Germline V gene data show CDR1 as ENHRY and CDR2 as SYGVKD. The CDR3 spells CAISDRGVENYEQYF. CDR3 in DNA: TGTGCCATCAGTGACCGGGGTGTGGAAAACTACGAGCAGTACTTC.

The DNA of the CDR3 is TGCAGCGTCACGAGCCCCTCTTCCTACGAGCAGTACTTC. Translation gives CSVTSPSSYEQYF. This rearrangement joins TRBV29-1 to TRBJ2-7; D unresolved. Trimming took off 6 bases at V and 1 base at J, with 13 bases between the two ends. This CDR3 contains 13 residues. Looked up from germline, CDR1 is SQVTM and CDR2 is ANQGSEA.

There are a few counts of this clonotype. A junction boundary mismatches the germline segment, possibly from a read error. V usage is TRBV4-1 and J usage is TRBJ2-7, with TRBD2 identical over 7 bases. The CDR3 extends over 18 amino acids. Germline CDR1 and CDR2: MGHRA and YSYEKL. CDR3 sequence (DNA): TGCGCCAGCAGCCCCCGATCCCCTACTAGCGTTGGCTCCAACGAGCAGTACTTC. Residues: CASSPRSPTSVGSNEQYF.

This clonotype was detected only a few times. The J gene is TRBJ2-3, the V gene TRBV11-2; unclear D gene. The CDR3 runs 14 residues. Trimming shortened V by 1 base and J by 2 bases, and 7 bases separated the two germline ends. Germline values: CDR1 SGHAT, CDR2 FQNNGV. CDR3 in DNA: TGTGCCAGCAGCTTAGGGGCAGTCACAGATACGCAGTATTTT. Translation gives CASSLGAVTDTQYF.

V gene TRBV30 combines with J gene TRBJ1-1, with a tentative D call TRBD1 (6 bases). V dropped 2 bases and J dropped 3 bases, with 13 bases sitting between them. The length of the CDR3 is 14 residues. The germline CDR1 and CDR2 sequences are GTSNPN and SVGIG (reference sequence). The CDR3 DNA follows: TGTGCCTGGAGTACCGGTAGGGGGGACACTGAAGCTTTCTTT. Amino acid sequence: CAWSTGRGDTEAFF.

The chain couples TRBV30 to TRBJ2-7, with 7 bases fitting TRBD1. The V gene's germline CDR1 is GTSNPN and CDR2 SVGIG (reference sequence). The CDR3 runs to 14 residues. Trimming at V came to 4 bases and at J to 3 bases, leaving 9 bases not matched to a gene. CDR3 sequence (DNA): TGTGCCTGGACCTCACAGGGGTTTCTCTACGAGCAGTACTTC. It yields the protein CAWTSQGFLYEQYF.

This clonotype showed up just a few times. This chain links TRBV6-1 with TRBJ2-7; D is ambiguous. This CDR3 contains 10 residues. Trimming took off 7 bases at V and 6 bases at J, with 7 bases between the two ends. The V gene's germline CDR1 is MNHNS and CDR2 SASEGT. This CDR3 is CASNLGEQYF. For the CDR3, the DNA is TGTGCCAGCAACCTAGGCGAGCAGTACTTC.

In this sample, this clonotype turned up a few times. This chain joins TRBV3-1 and TRBJ2-7, with D perhaps TRBD1 or TRBD2 (6 bases each). The CDR3 totals 15 residues. V was pared by 4 bases and J by 3 bases, with 16 bases between. CDR1 is LGHDT and CDR2 is YNNKEL in the germline V gene (reference sequence). In nucleotides, the CDR3 is TGTGCCAGCAGCCCAGCTAGGAGGGGGGACTACGAGCAGTACTTC. Its protein is CASSPARRGDYEQYF.

The chain has TRBV7-2 and TRBJ2-7; D is uncertain. Trimming cost V 5 bases and J 0 bases, with 11 bases left between them. The CDR3 extends over 14 amino acids. Germline CDR1 SGHTA, CDR2 FQGNSA. CDR3 DNA sequence: TGTGCCAGCAGCCCTCACCCGGTCTCCTACGAGCAGTACTTC. This encodes CASSPHPVSYEQYF.

This chain uses TRBV7-2 with TRBJ1-2; no clear D. The germline CDR1 and CDR2 sequences are SGHTA and FQGNSA. The CDR3 covers 15 residues. V was clipped by 0 bases and J by 8 bases, with 16 bases between them. As DNA, the CDR3 is TGTGCCAGCAGCTTAGCGACCAATCTCGCGAGAGGCTACACCTTC. As protein: CASSLATNLARGYTF.

The V call is TRBV4-1, the J call TRBJ2-7; 7 bases are a match to TRBD2. Germline CDR1 MGHRA, CDR2 YSYEKL. The CDR3 runs 15 residues. Trimming cost V 2 bases and J 4 bases; bases outside gene matches: 8. The CDR3 loop is CASSQQASGVYEQYF. In DNA, the CDR3 is TGCGCCAGCAGCCAACAAGCCAGCGGGGTGTACGAGCAGTACTTC.

A few counts support this clonotype. The chain employs TRBV20-1 and TRBJ2-7; D call uncertain. V gave up 0 bases and J gave up 3 bases, with 3 bases separating them. The CDR3 is 11 residues long. Germline V gene data show CDR1 as DFQATT and CDR2 as SNEGSKA (reference sequence). This CDR3 reads CSARESYEQYF. CDR3 nucleotides: TGCAGTGCTAGAGAAAGCTACGAGCAGTACTTC.

This clonotype occurred a few times. The rearrangement uses TRBV7-9 and TRBJ1-1; D uncertain. The CDR3 loop spans 14 amino acids. V gave up 8 bases and J gave up 3 bases, with 16 bases separating them. Germline values: CDR1 SEHNR, CDR2 FQNEAQ (reference sequence). This chain's CDR3 is CASSIGPDYTEAFF. CDR3 sequence (DNA): TGTGCCAGCTCGATAGGCCCAGATTACACTGAAGCTTTCTTT.